This T cell receptor beta chain originates from a study of T-cell reconstitution after alpha-beta-depleted transplantation in children. Looked up from germline, CDR1 is GTSNPN and CDR2 is SVGIG (reference sequence). CDR3 length: 13 amino acids. V lost 8 bases and J lost 3, with 11 bases in between. Unique molecular identifiers were used to barcode this TCRbeta library. Each CDR3 protein gets one entry after TCRdb re-called the PCR reads with MiXCR. The table lists some 200,000 distinct CDR3 sequences, 6.6% of them singletons. The source material was PBMCs, sampled before TCRalphabeta/CD19-depleted stem cell transplant. The chain links TRBV30 to TRBJ2-6, with D perhaps matching TRBD1 (5 bases). The sequence derives from a boy aged 2 to 10 with acute lymphoblastic leukemia, due to receive a stem cell transplant. The DNA of the CDR3 is TGTGCCGCAATAGGGGTTGGGGCCAACGTCCTGACTTTC. Protein: CAAIGVGANVLTF.